This is a list of T cell receptor beta chains from one sample in a study of control samples from healthy donors and cancer patients. Libraries were prepared by immunoSEQ multiplex PCR; TCRdb keeps only in-frame clonotypes and omits some of them. Of 50,000 to 65,000 clones in the sample, about nine tenths were seen once. The sequenced sample was PBMCs. All receptors come from a woman aged 50 to 60 with colorectal cancer. CDR3s include the opening cysteine and the closing phenylalanine or tryptophan. D genes are given only for firm matches. Clone size is not always given. Where it is, it says once, few, many or a class for expanded clones.

D: TRBD1; size: NA; V: TRBV18; J: TRBJ1-1; DNA: TGTGCCAGCTCACCTCGGGACAGGGGGCACAACACTGAAGCTTTCTTT; CDR3: CASSPRDRGHNTEAFF
D: TRBD1; size: NA; V: TRBV29-1; J: TRBJ1-2; DNA: TGCAGCGTGCGGACAGGGGGCTGGAGCTATGGCTACACCTTC; CDR3: CSVRTGGWSYGYTF
D: NA; size: NA; V: TRBV5-1; J: TRBJ1-2; DNA: TGCGCCAGGCTGAAACGGACAGTCTATGGCTACACCTTC; CDR3: CARLKRTVYGYTF
D: NA; size: NA; V: TRBV15; J: TRBJ2-5; DNA: TGTGCCACCAGCAGAGTGCCCGAAGAGACCCAGTACTTC; CDR3: CATSRVPEETQYF
D: TRBD2; size: NA; V: TRBV7-2; J: TRBJ2-5; DNA: TGTGCCAGCAGCAGGGGAGCGGGGGTGGGAGAGACCCAGTACTTC; CDR3: CASSRGAGVGETQYF
D: NA; size: NA; V: TRBV10-3; J: TRBJ2-6; DNA: TGTGCCAGCTGGGCAGGGGCCAACGTCCTGACTTTC; CDR3: CASWAGANVLTF
D: TRBD1; size: NA; V: TRBV25-1; J: TRBJ1-2; DNA: TGTGCCAGCAGTGACTTGTGGGACAGGGAAATCAACGGCTACACCTTC; CDR3: CASSDLWDREINGYTF
D: NA; size: NA; V: TRBV5-1; J: TRBJ1-5; DNA: TGCGCCAGCAGCTTCAAGCCCTTGACGGAGCCGGATCAGCCCCAGCATTTT; CDR3: CASSFKPLTEPDQPQHF
D: NA; size: few; V: TRBV7-2; J: TRBJ2-3; DNA: TGTGCCAGCACCCTACGTAGCCAAGGGGCAGATACGCAGTATTTT; CDR3: CASTLRSQGADTQYF
D: NA; size: once; V: TRBV6-4; J: TRBJ2-7; DNA: TGTGCCAGCAGAGAGGGCGGCCACGAGCAGTACTTC; CDR3: CASREGGHEQYF
D: NA; size: NA; V: TRBV7-2; J: TRBJ1-1; DNA: TGTGCCAGCAGCTTAAAGGGGGGCACTGAAGCTTTCTTT; CDR3: CASSLKGGTEAFF
D: NA; size: NA; V: TRBV11-2; J: TRBJ2-3; DNA: TGTGCCAGCAGCTTAGATCTCAACGGGCCTACAGATACGCAGTATTTT; CDR3: CASSLDLNGPTDTQYF
D: NA; size: once; V: TRBV3-1/TRBV3-2; J: TRBJ2-7; DNA: TGTGCCAGCAGCCAAGGAGGTCAGTATTACGAGCAGTACTTC; CDR3: CASSQGGQYYEQYF
D: TRBD2; size: NA; V: TRBV7-8; J: TRBJ2-4; DNA: TGTGCCAGCAGCTTATCTCCGTCTAGCGGGGGGGAGAAAAACATTCAGTACTTC; CDR3: CASSLSPSSGGEKNIQYF
D: NA; size: NA; V: TRBV5-6; J: TRBJ2-7; DNA: TGTGCCAGCAGCTTGGTCGGCAGACCAGAGAGCGAGCAGTACTTC; CDR3: CASSLVGRPESEQYF
D: NA; size: NA; V: TRBV7-8; J: TRBJ1-5; DNA: TGTGCCAGCAGCTTAGCTCGGCGGGGACAGCCCCAGCATTTT; CDR3: CASSLARRGQPQHF
D: TRBD2; size: NA; V: TRBV6-2/TRBV6-3; J: TRBJ2-3; DNA: TGTGCCAGCAGTTACGAGGAGCGGGAGGGCGGCACAGATACGCAGTATTTT; CDR3: CASSYEEREGGTDTQYF
D: TRBD2; size: NA; V: TRBV30; J: TRBJ2-1; DNA: TGTGCCTGTAAGCGGGACCAGAGGTACAATGAGCAGTTCTTC; CDR3: CACKRDQRYNEQFF
D: NA; size: NA; V: TRBV15; J: TRBJ2-7; DNA: TGTGCCACCAGCAGAGTTGGGGACGTCGAGCAGTACTTC; CDR3: CATSRVGDVEQYF
D: NA; size: NA; V: TRBV7-3; J: TRBJ2-1; DNA: TGTGCCAGCAGCCCGACGGCCGCTAACAATGAGCAGTTCTTC; CDR3: CASSPTAANNEQFF
D: NA; size: once; V: TRBV3-1/TRBV3-2; J: TRBJ1-1; DNA: TGTGCCAGCAGCCAAGATCGAGGGACTGAAGCTTTCTTT; CDR3: CASSQDRGTEAFF
D: NA; size: NA; V: TRBV28; J: TRBJ1-6; DNA: TGTGCCAGCGTCAAGGATGGGTCACCCCTCCACTTT; CDR3: CASVKDGSPLHF
D: TRBD1; size: once; V: TRBV19; J: TRBJ1-4; DNA: TGTGCCAGTAGCCAGACAGGGGGCTTCGATGAAAAACTGTTTTTT; CDR3: CASSQTGGFDEKLFF
D: NA; size: NA; V: TRBV9; J: TRBJ1-1; DNA: TGTGCCAGCAGCACAAGTACAGGGCCAACTGAAGCTTTCTTT; CDR3: CASSTSTGPTEAFF
D: TRBD2; size: once; V: TRBV28; J: TRBJ2-3; DNA: TGTGCCAGCAGTTCTGCGTATGGGGGGGAAAGCACAGATACGCAGTATTTT; CDR3: CASSSAYGGESTDTQYF
D: TRBD2; size: NA; V: TRBV19; J: TRBJ2-1; DNA: TGTGCCAGTAGTATCCTCGGCGGGGGGACGTACAATGAGCAGTTCTTC; CDR3: CASSILGGGTYNEQFF
D: NA; size: NA; V: TRBV30; J: TRBJ1-2; DNA: TGTGCCTGGAGTTTTGCAGGGGAAAACTATGGCTACACCTTC; CDR3: CAWSFAGENYGYTF
D: NA; size: once; V: TRBV2; J: TRBJ2-3; DNA: TGTGCCAGCAGGGCCCAGGCGACAGATACGCAGTATTTT; CDR3: CASRAQATDTQYF
D: NA; size: NA; V: TRBV5-1; J: TRBJ1-2; DNA: TGCGCCAGCAGCTTGGGACAGGCAGACTATGGCTACACCTTC; CDR3: CASSLGQADYGYTF
D: TRBD2; size: NA; V: TRBV7-9; J: TRBJ2-3; DNA: TGTGCCAGCAGCCGCAAGCGGGGGGCCGAAGATACGCAGTATTTT; CDR3: CASSRKRGAEDTQYF
D: NA; size: NA; V: TRBV4-2; J: TRBJ1-2; DNA: TGTGCCAGCAGCCAAGGGGACCGAGACAACTATGGCTACACCTTC; CDR3: CASSQGDRDNYGYTF
D: NA; size: NA; V: TRBV11-2; J: TRBJ2-7; DNA: TGTGCCAGCAGCTTATTGATTGGGCCAGGCCCCTACGAGCAGTACTTC; CDR3: CASSLLIGPGPYEQYF
D: NA; size: NA; V: TRBV6-1; J: TRBJ1-5; DNA: TGTGCCAGCAGTGAGTGGGATCAGCCCCAGCATTTT; CDR3: CASSEWDQPQHF
D: NA; size: NA; V: TRBV6-1; J: TRBJ1-3; DNA: TGTGCCAGCAGTGATACTGGAAACACCATATATTTT; CDR3: CASSDTGNTIYF
D: TRBD1; size: NA; V: TRBV2; J: TRBJ1-1; DNA: TGTGCCAGCAGTGGTCAACAGGGGGCGCTTAGTGAAGCTTTCTTT; CDR3: CASSGQQGALSEAFF
D: NA; size: NA; V: TRBV18; J: TRBJ1-1; DNA: TGTGCCAGCTCACCGGACAGTGTAGCTTTCTTT; CDR3: CASSPDSVAFF
D: TRBD2; size: NA; V: TRBV3-1/TRBV3-2; J: TRBJ2-1; DNA: TGTGCCAGCAGCCCAGGGAGGGTGGAGCAGTTCTTC; CDR3: CASSPGRVEQFF
D: NA; size: NA; V: TRBV5-1; J: TRBJ1-4; DNA: TGCGCCAGCAGTTGGAGTTGGTCTAATGAAAAACTGTTTTTT; CDR3: CASSWSWSNEKLFF
D: TRBD1; size: NA; V: TRBV25-1; J: TRBJ2-7; DNA: TGTGCCAGCAGGACAGGGGGAGGGTACGAGCAGTACTTC; CDR3: CASRTGGGYEQYF
D: NA; size: NA; V: TRBV28; J: TRBJ1-6; DNA: TGTGCCAGCAGTTTATATGACCTCAATTCACCCCTCCACTTT; CDR3: CASSLYDLNSPLHF
D: TRBD1; size: NA; V: TRBV18; J: TRBJ1-2; DNA: TGTGCCAGCTCACCTCGATCCCGACAGGGAGGAGACTATGGCTACACCTTC; CDR3: CASSPRSRQGGDYGYTF
D: NA; size: NA; V: TRBV30; J: TRBJ1-6; DNA: TGTGCCTGGAGCGCCATGCCGGATAATTCACCCCTCCACTTT; CDR3: CAWSAMPDNSPLHF
D: NA; size: NA; V: TRBV5-1; J: TRBJ2-3; DNA: TGCGCCAGCAGCTTGGACTATAGGGGTTCGGGCACAGATACGCAGTATTTT; CDR3: CASSLDYRGSGTDTQYF
D: TRBD1; size: NA; V: TRBV10-2; J: TRBJ1-3; DNA: TGCGCCAGCAGAGACAGGGTTGGAAACACCATATATTTT; CDR3: CASRDRVGNTIYF
D: NA; size: NA; V: TRBV5-1; J: TRBJ1-1; DNA: TGCGCCAGCAGCTCCGAATCCCCAGGACTCAACACTGAAGCTTTCTTT; CDR3: CASSSESPGLNTEAFF
D: NA; size: NA; V: TRBV29-1; J: TRBJ2-6; DNA: TGCAGCGTTGTGGGGGAAGGTTCGGCTGGGGCCAACGTCCTGACTTTC; CDR3: CSVVGEGSAGANVLTF
D: NA; size: NA; V: TRBV27; J: TRBJ1-2; DNA: TGTGCCAGCAGTTTACCCGCCGGGACCGAGCTTGTCGGCTACACCTTC; CDR3: CASSLPAGTELVGYTF
D: NA; size: NA; V: TRBV5-4; J: TRBJ2-3; DNA: TGTGCCAGCAGCTTGGTAGGGATGGATACGCAGTATTTT; CDR3: CASSLVGMDTQYF
D: TRBD1; size: NA; V: TRBV5-1; J: TRBJ2-1; DNA: TGCGCCAGCAGCTGGGACCTTCCGGGACAGGGGGTTGAGCAGTTCTTC; CDR3: CASSWDLPGQGVEQFF
D: TRBD1; size: NA; V: TRBV24-1; J: TRBJ2-3; DNA: TGTGCCACCAGTGACCGGGACAGCTACACAGATACGCAGTATTTT; CDR3: CATSDRDSYTDTQYF
D: NA; size: once; V: TRBV9; J: TRBJ1-2; DNA: TGTGCCAGCAGCCCCTCAAGAGGGATGGGAGGGTTCCATGGCTACACCTTC; CDR3: CASSPSRGMGGFHGYTF
D: NA; size: NA; V: TRBV19; J: TRBJ1-2; DNA: TGTGCCAGTAGTATCTGGGGGAGTAGTGGCTACACCTTC; CDR3: CASSIWGSSGYTF
D: TRBD1; size: NA; V: TRBV11-2; J: TRBJ1-5; DNA: TGTGCCAGCAGCTTTGGCAGGGGGGGACAGCCCCAGCATTTT; CDR3: CASSFGRGGQPQHF